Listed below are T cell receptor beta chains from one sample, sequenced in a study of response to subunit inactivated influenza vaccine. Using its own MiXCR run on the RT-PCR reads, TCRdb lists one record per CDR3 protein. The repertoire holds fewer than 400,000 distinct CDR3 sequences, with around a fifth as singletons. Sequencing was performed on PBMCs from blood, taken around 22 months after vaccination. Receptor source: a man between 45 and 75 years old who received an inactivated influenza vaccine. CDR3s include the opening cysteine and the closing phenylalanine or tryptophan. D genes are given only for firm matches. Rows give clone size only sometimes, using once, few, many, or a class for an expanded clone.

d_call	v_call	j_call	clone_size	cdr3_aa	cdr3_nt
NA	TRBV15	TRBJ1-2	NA	CATSRGRPDYGYTF	TGTGCCACCAGCCGCGGTCGGCCGGACTATGGCTACACCTTC
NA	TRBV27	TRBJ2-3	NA	CARSLSPSGALGTQYF	TGTGCCAGAAGTTTATCGCCATCGGGGGCCTTGGGTACGCAGTATTTT
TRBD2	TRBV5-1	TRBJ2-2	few	CASSLPSGLAGTNTGELFF	TGCGCCAGCAGCTTGCCATCGGGGTTAGCGGGAACGAACACCGGGGAGCTGTTTTTT
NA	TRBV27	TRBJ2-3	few	CASRMWASDTQYF	TGTGCCAGCAGGATGTGGGCTAGCGATACGCAGTATTTT
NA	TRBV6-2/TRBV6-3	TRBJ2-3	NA	CASSFWDASYTDTQYF	TGTGCCAGCAGTTTCTGGGACGCGTCCTACACAGATACGCAGTATTTT
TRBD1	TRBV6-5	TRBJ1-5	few	CASSYTGTGVNQPQHF	TGTGCCAGCAGTTACACCGGGACAGGGGTCAATCAGCCCCAGCATTTT
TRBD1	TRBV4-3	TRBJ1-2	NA	CASSQGTGSDGYTF	TGCGCCAGCAGCCAAGGGACAGGGTCTGACGGCTACACCTTC
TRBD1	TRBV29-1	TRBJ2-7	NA	CSVDLGTVASEQYF	TGCAGCGTTGACTTGGGGACAGTAGCTTCCGAGCAGTACTTC
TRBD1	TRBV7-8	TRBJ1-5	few	CASNRGQGANQPQHF	TGTGCCAGCAACAGGGGACAGGGGGCCAATCAGCCCCAGCATTTT
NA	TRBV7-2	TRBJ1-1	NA	CASSLMTRTEAFF	TGTGCCAGCAGCTTAATGACCCGAACTGAAGCTTTCTTT
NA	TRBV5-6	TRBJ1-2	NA	CASNLGHLANYGYTF	TGTGCCAGCAACCTGGGCCATCTCGCTAACTATGGCTACACCTTC
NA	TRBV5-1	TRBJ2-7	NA	CASSFAGTTYEQYF	TGCGCCAGCAGCTTTGCAGGTACCACCTACGAGCAGTACTTC
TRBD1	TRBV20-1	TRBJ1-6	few	CSAEQGGNSPLHF	TGCAGTGCTGAACAGGGGGGCAATTCACCCCTCCACTTT
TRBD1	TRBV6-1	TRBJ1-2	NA	CASTPTRQGALSNYGYTF	TGTGCCAGCACTCCTACCCGACAGGGGGCTCTCTCTAACTATGGCTACACCTTC
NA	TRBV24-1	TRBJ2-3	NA	CATSDLPDSTDTQYF	TGTGCCACCAGTGATTTGCCTGACAGCACAGATACGCAGTATTTT
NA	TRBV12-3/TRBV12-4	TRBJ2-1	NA	CASSFPSGYEQFF	TGTGCCAGCAGTTTTCCTTCGGGGTATGAGCAGTTCTTC
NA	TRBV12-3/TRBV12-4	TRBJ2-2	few	CASSLMGPNTGELFF	TGTGCCAGCAGTTTAATGGGACCCAACACCGGGGAGCTGTTTTTT
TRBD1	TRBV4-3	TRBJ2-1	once	CASSQDSRGHEQFF	TGCGCCAGCAGCCAAGATTCCAGGGGGCATGAGCAGTTCTTC
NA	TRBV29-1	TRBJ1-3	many	CSVEYYSNSGNTIYF	TGCAGCGTTGAATATTACAGCAACTCTGGAAACACCATATATTTT
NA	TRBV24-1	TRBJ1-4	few	CATSDLMGNEKLFF	TGTGCCACCAGTGATTTGATGGGGAATGAAAAACTGTTTTTT
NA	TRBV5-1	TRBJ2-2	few	CASSLESPPAGELFF	TGCGCCAGCAGCTTGGAGAGCCCCCCGGCCGGGGAGCTGTTTTTT
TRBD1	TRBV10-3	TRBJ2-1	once	CAISERTGGPYNEQFF	TGTGCCATCAGTGAGCGGACAGGGGGCCCATACAATGAGCAGTTCTTC
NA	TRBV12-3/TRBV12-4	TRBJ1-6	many	CASSSGQSNSPLHF	TGTGCCAGCAGTTCTGGGCAGTCGAATTCACCCCTCCACTTT
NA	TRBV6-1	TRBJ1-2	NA	CASSEGATANYGYTF	TGTGCCAGCAGTGAAGGGGCTACAGCCAACTATGGCTACACCTTC
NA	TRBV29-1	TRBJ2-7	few	CSVEDWGSQQYF	TGCAGCGTTGAAGATTGGGGCTCCCAGCAGTACTTC
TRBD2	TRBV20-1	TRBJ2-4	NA	CSASIPSGIIGIQYF	TGCAGTGCTAGTATTCCTAGCGGGATTATAGGCATTCAGTACTTC
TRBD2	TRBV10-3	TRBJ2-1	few	CAISERLSLAGGSRAGNEQFF	TGTGCCATCAGTGAGAGATTGAGTCTAGCGGGAGGGTCAAGAGCTGGCAATGAGCAGTTCTTC
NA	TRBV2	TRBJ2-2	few	CASRGHPNTGELFF	TGTGCCAGCAGGGGACACCCGAACACCGGGGAGCTGTTTTTT
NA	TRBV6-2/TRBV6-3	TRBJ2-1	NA	CAARVDNENKQFF	TGTGCCGCCCGGGTGGATAATGAGAATAAGCAGTTCTTC
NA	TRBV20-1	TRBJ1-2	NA	CSVYRTGNYGYTF	TGCAGTGTGTACCGGACGGGGAACTATGGCTACACCTTC
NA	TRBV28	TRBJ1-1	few	CASSTGGVNTEAFF	TGTGCCAGCAGCACAGGAGGAGTAAACACTGAAGCTTTCTTT
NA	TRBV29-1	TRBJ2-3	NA	CSVEVRVADTQYF	TGCAGCGTTGAAGTAAGGGTGGCAGATACGCAGTATTTT
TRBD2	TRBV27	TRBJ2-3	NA	CASSLIGTSWASSTDTQYF	TGTGCCAGCAGTTTAATCGGGACTAGCTGGGCGTCTAGCACAGATACGCAGTATTTT
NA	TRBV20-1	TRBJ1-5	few	CSARGDGNQPQHF	TGCAGCGCCCGGGGGGACGGCAATCAGCCCCAGCATTTT
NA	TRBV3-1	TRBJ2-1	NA	CASSQGSGSNEQFF	TGTGCCAGCAGCCAAGGGTCAGGTAGCAATGAGCAGTTCTTC
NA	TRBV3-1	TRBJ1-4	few	CASSQGYATNEKLFF	TGTGCCAGCAGCCAAGGGTATGCAACTAATGAAAAACTGTTTTTT
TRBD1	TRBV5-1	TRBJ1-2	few	CASSGTQGNGYTF	TGCGCCAGCAGCGGAACACAGGGGAATGGCTACACCTTC
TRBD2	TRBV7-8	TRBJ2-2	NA	CASSRQRGLAGALRTGELFF	TGTGCCAGCAGCCGACAAAGGGGACTAGCGGGGGCCCTGAGGACCGGGGAGCTGTTTTTT
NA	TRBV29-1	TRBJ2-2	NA	CSVEGDSTNTGELFF	TGCAGCGTTGAAGGGGACTCCACGAACACCGGGGAGCTGTTTTTT
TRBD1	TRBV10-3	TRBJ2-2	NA	CAIRDRDRENTGELFF	TGTGCCATCAGGGACCGGGACAGAGAGAACACCGGGGAGCTGTTTTTT
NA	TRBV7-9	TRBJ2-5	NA	CASSFGFGPQETQYF	TGTGCCAGCAGCTTTGGGTTTGGGCCTCAAGAGACCCAGTACTTC
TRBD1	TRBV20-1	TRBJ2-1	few	CSAHRDRDSSYNEQFF	TGCAGTGCCCACCGGGACAGGGATAGCTCCTACAATGAGCAGTTCTTC
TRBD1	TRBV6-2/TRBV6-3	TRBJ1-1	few	CASRPLGTGNTEAFF	TGTGCCAGCAGACCTCTGGGGACAGGAAACACTGAAGCTTTCTTT
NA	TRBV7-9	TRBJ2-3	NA	CASSHPGQSTDTQYF	TGTGCCAGCAGCCATCCGGGACAAAGCACAGATACGCAGTATTTT
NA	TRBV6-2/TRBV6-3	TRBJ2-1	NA	CASSPSKQRPQQGEQFF	TGTGCCAGCAGTCCCTCCAAACAGCGGCCGCAACAGGGTGAGCAGTTCTTC
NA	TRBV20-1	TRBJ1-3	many	CSARGRVGSGNTIYF	TGCAGTGCTAGGGGCCGGGTAGGGTCTGGAAACACCATATATTTT
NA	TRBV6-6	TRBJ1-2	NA	CASSYRPTYGYTF	TGTGCCAGCAGTTATCGACCGACCTATGGCTACACCTTC
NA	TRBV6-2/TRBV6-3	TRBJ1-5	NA	CASSTPQGSGNQPQHF	TGTGCCAGCAGTACGCCGCAGGGGTCTGGCAATCAGCCCCAGCATTTT
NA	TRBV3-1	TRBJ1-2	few	CASSQKGGYGYTF	TGTGCCAGCAGCCAAAAGGGTGGGTATGGCTACACCTTC
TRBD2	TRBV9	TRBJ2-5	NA	CASSVEAGVQRKETQYF	TGTGCCAGCAGCGTAGAAGCGGGAGTTCAGAGAAAAGAGACCCAGTACTTC
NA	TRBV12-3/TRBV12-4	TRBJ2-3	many	CASSFTDTQYF	TGTGCCAGCAGTTTCACAGATACGCAGTATTTT
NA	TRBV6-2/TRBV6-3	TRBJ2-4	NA	CASRAPPQRSAKNIQYF	TGTGCCAGCAGGGCACCACCGCAGCGTTCGGCCAAAAACATTCAGTACTTC
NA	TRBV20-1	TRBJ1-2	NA	CSASHGGNMKAYTF	TGCAGTGCTAGTCATGGGGGGAATATGAAGGCCTACACCTTC
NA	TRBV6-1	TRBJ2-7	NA	CASSPSRRSGEQYF	TGTGCCAGCAGCCCCAGCCGACGGTCTGGGGAGCAGTACTTC